This T cell receptor beta chain was sequenced in a study of cytomegalovirus exposure and HLA in healthy donors. Overall study results and limits: V- and J-gene trimming in TCR beta was tied to a missense DCLRE1C variant by an analysis performed later. 150 to 200 TCR beta chains were listed as cytomegalovirus-associated.

As concerns this clone: Antigen unknown.

Germline assignment: CDR1 SGHVS and CDR2 FNYEAQ. This CDR3 region has 14 residues. The V end was cut by 5 bases, the J end by 10 bases, with 20 bases between. PCR involved 60 Vbeta and 13 Jbeta primers. Assay: immunoSEQ multiplex PCR; the TCRdb copy retains only in-frame clones and omits some. The profile covers 190,000 or so clones, with roughly 77% appearing a single time and around 0.4% taken by the ten largest. When sampled, the donors appeared nominally healthy, though they likely had unrecorded immune exposures. The clonotype originates from a male donor in good health and CMV-seropositive. The V and J genes are TRBV7-6 and TRBJ1-1, with a tentative D call TRBD1 (5 bases). The material sequenced was PBMCs. The CDR3 loop reads CASSPRTGWVGAFF. The DNA of the CDR3 is TGTGCCAGCAGCCCAAGAACAGGTTGGGTGGGAGCTTTCTTT.